The present entry profiles one T cell receptor beta chain with its context. Other DNA variants within this sample encode the same CDR3. Method: immunoSEQ multiplex PCR; TCRdb's copy keeps in-frame clones and lacks some. The sample includes 470,000 or so clones, 60% to 80% of them seen just once. The data originate from a study of shared clonotypes between healthy human individuals. The sample consisted of PBMCs. The origin of this receptor is a woman aged 40-49 years in good health. Some clones in this sample may be carry-over from other donors' samples.

DNA of the CDR3: TGTGCCAGCAGTTACTCAGGCTCCTCTGGAAACACCATATATTTT. Translation gives CASSYSGSSGNTIYF. The rearrangement uses TRBV6-6 and TRBJ1-3, with no clear D. Germline V gives CDR1 MNHNY, CDR2 SVGAGI (reference sequence). Trimming took off 0 bases at V and 0 bases at J, with 6 bases between the two ends. The CDR3 loop spans 15 amino acids.